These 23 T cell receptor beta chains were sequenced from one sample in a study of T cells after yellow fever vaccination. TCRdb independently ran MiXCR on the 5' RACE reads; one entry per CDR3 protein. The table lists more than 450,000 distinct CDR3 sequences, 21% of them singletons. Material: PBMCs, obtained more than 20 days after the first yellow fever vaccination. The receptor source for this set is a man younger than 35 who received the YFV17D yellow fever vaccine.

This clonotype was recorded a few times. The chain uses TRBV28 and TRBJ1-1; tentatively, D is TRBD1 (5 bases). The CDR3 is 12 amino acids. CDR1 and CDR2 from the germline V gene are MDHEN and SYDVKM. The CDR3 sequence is CTSGTQNTEAFF. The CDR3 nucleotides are TGTACATCAGGGACTCAGAACACTGAAGCTTTCTTT.

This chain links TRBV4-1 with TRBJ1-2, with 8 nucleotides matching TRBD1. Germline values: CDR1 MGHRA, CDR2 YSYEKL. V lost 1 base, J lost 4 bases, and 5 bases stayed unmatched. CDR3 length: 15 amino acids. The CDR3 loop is CASSQGQGRVYGYTF. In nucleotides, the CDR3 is TGCGCCAGCAGCCAAGGACAGGGGCGCGTCTATGGCTACACCTTC.

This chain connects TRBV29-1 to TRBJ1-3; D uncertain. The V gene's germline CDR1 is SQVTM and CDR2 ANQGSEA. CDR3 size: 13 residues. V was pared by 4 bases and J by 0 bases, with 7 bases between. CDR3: CSVARTSGNTIYF. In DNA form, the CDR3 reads TGCAGCGTTGCTCGAACCTCTGGAAACACCATATATTTT. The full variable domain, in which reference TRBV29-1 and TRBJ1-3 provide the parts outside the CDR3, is SAVISQKPSRDICQRGTSLTIQCQVDSQVTMMFWYRQQPGQSLTLIATANQGSEATYESGFVIDKFPISRPNLTFSTLTVSNMSPEDSSIYLCSVARTSGNTIYFGEGSWLTVV.

This chain's CDR3 is CSAYGYTF. The CDR3 DNA follows: TGCAGTGCTTATGGCTACACCTTC. The rearrangement uses TRBV20-1 and TRBJ1-2, with unresolved D. Germline CDR1 reads DFQATT; CDR2 reads SNEGSKA (reference sequence). Between the trimmed V and J ends, which lost 5 bases and 5 bases, there was a span of 0 bases. The CDR3 has 8 residues.

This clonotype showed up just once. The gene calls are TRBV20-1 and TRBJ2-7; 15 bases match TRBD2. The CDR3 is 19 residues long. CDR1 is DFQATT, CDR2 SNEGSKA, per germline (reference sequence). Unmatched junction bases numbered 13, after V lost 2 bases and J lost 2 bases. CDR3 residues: CSARPIGTSGGRYPYEQYF. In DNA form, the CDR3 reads TGCAGTGCTAGACCGATTGGGACTAGCGGGGGGCGGTACCCCTACGAGCAGTACTTC.

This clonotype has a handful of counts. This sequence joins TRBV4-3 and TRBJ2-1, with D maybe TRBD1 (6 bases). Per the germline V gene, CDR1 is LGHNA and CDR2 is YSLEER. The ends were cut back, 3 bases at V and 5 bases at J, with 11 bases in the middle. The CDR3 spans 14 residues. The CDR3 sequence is CASSQGAPNNEQFF. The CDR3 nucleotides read TGCGCCAGCAGCCAGGGGGCGCCGAACAATGAGCAGTTCTTC.

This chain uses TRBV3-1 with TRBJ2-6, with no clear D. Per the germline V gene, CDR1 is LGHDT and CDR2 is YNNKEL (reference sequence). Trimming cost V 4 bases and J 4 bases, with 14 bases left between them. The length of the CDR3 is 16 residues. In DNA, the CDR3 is TGTGCCAGCAGCCCAGCGTTAGGGCCCGGGGCCAACGTCCTGACTTTC. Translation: CASSPALGPGANVLTF.

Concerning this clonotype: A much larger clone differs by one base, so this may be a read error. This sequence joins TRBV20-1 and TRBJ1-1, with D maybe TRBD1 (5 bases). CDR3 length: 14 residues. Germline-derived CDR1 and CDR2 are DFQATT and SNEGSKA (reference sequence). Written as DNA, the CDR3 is TGCAGTGCTAGAGGAAGCAGGGCTGGCACTGAAGATTTCTTT. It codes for CSARGSRAGTEDFF.

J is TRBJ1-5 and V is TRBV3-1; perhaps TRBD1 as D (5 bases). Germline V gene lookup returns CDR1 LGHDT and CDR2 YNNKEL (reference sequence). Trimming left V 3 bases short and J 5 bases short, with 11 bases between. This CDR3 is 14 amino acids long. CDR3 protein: CASSQGSGDQPQHF. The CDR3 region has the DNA TGTGCCAGCAGCCAGGGGTCGGGGGATCAGCCCCAGCATTTT.

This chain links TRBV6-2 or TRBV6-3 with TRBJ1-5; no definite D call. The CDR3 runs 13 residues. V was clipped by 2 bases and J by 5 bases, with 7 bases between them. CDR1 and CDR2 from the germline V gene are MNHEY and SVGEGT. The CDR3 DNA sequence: TGTGCCAGCAGTTACAGGCCGTATCAGCCCCAGCATTTT. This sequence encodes CASSYRPYQPQHF.

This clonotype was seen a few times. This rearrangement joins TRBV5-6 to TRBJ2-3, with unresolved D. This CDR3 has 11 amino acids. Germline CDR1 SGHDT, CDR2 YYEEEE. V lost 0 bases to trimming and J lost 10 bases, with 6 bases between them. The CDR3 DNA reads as TGTGCCAGCAGCTTGGCTGGGGCGCAGTATTTT. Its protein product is CASSLAGAQYF.

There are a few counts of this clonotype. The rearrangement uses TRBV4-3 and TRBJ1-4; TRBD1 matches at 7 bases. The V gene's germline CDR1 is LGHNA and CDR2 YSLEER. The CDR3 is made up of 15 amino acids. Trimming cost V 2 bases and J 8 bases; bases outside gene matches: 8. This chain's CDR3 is CASSQRTGKGEKLFF. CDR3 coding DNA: TGCGCCAGCAGCCAAAGGACAGGAAAAGGGGAAAAACTGTTTTTT.

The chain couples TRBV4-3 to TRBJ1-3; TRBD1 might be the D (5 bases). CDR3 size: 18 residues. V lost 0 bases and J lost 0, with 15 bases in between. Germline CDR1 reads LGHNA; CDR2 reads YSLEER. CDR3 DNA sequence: TGCGCCAGCAGCCAAGATGGGGGGGAACCCCGCTCTGGAAACACCATATATTTT. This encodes CASSQDGGEPRSGNTIYF.

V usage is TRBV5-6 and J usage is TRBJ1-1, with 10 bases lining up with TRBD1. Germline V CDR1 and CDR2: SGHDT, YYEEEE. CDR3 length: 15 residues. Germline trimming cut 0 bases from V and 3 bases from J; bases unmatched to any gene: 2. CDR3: CASSLGDRGHTEAFF. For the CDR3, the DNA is TGTGCCAGCAGCTTGGGAGACAGGGGGCACACTGAAGCTTTCTTT.

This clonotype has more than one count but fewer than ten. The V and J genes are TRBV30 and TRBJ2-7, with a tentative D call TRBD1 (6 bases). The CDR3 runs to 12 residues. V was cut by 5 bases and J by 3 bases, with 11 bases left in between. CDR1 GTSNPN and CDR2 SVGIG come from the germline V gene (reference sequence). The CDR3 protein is CAWSGTNYEQYF. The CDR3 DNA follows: TGTGCCTGGTCCGGGACAAACTACGAGCAGTACTTC.

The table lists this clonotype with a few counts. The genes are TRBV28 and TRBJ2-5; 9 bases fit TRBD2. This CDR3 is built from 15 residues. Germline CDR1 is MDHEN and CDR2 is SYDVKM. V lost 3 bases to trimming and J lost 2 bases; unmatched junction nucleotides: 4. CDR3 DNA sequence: TGTGCCAGCAGTTTCCACCTAGCGGGGCAAGAGACCCAGTACTTC. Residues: CASSFHLAGQETQYF.

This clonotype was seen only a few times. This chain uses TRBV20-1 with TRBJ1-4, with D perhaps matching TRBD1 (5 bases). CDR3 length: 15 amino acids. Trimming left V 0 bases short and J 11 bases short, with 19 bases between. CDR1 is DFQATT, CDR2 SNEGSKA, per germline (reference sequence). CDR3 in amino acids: CSARDQGGPGRKLFF. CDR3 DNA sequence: TGCAGTGCTAGAGATCAAGGTGGGCCGGGGCGGAAACTGTTTTTT.

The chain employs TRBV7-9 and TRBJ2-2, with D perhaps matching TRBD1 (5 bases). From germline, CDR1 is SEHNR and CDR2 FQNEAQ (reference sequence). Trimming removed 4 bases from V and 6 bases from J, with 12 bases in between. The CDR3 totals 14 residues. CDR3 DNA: TGTGCCAGCAGCTCGAGACAGTCCCCCGGGGAGCTGTTTTTT. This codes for CASSSRQSPGELFF.

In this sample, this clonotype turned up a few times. CDR3 DNA sequence: TGTGCCAGCACTAAGGGGGGGCCTCTTGTCTCCGAGCAGTACGTC. It encodes CASTKGGPLVSEQYV. The chain carries TRBV12-3 or TRBV12-4 and TRBJ2-7; possible D gene TRBD2, 7 bases. V dropped 7 bases and J dropped 6 bases, with 22 bases sitting between them. The CDR3 length is 15 residues.

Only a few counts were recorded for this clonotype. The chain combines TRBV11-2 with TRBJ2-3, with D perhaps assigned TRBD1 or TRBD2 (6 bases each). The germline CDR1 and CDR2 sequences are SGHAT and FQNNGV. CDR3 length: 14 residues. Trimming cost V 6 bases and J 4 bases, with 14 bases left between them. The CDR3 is CASSRGVSPDTQYF. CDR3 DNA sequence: TGTGCCAGCAGTAGGGGGGTTTCCCCAGATACGCAGTATTTT.

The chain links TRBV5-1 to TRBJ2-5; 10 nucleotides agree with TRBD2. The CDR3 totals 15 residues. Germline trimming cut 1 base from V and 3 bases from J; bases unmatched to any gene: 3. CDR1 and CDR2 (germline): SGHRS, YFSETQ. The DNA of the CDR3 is TGCGCCAGCAGCTTGAACCTAGCGGGGGAAGAGACCCAGTACTTC. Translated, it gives CASSLNLAGEETQYF.

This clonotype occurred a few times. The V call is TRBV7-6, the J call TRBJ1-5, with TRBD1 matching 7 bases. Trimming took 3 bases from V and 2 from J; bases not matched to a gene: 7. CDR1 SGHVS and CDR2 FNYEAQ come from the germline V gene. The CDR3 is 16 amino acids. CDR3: CASSLKGAWGNQPQHF. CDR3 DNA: TGTGCCAGCAGCTTGAAGGGGGCCTGGGGCAATCAGCCCCAGCATTTT.

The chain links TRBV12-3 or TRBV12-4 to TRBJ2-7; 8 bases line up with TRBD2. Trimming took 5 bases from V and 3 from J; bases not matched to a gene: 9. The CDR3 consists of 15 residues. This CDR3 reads CASSPGGPLLYEQYF. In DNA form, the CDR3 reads TGTGCCAGCAGTCCGGGAGGGCCACTTCTCTACGAGCAGTACTTC.